A selection of T cell receptor beta chains follows, all from one sample in a study of cytomegalovirus exposure and HLA in healthy donors. This table comes from immunoSEQ multiplex PCR, and its TCRdb copy is limited to in-frame clones, with some not included. The profile shows about 98,000 clones, roughly 90% of them singletons. Sequenced: PBMCs. All receptors come from a man aged 18 to 29 in good health and CMV-seropositive. Both conserved end residues are part of each CDR3. The order of the fields is D gene, V gene, clone size, J gene, CDR3 protein, CDR3 DNA. D genes are given only for firm matches. Rows may omit the clone size; those that give it use once, few, many or a size class.

-	TRBV5-4	-	TRBJ2-7	CASSLGVGGDYEQYF	TGTGCCAGCAGCTTGGGGGTGGGAGGTGACTACGAGCAGTACTTC
TRBD1	TRBV2	-	TRBJ1-4	CASSRDRVAEKLFF	TGTGCCAGCAGCCGGGACAGGGTAGCCGAAAAACTGTTTTTT
-	TRBV7-9	-	TRBJ2-5	CASSLGTTGIEETQYF	TGTGCCAGCAGCTTAGGAACTACAGGAATTGAGGAGACCCAGTACTTC
TRBD2	TRBV7-2	-	TRBJ2-3	CASSFFWTSGTTDTQYF	TGTGCCAGCAGCTTTTTCTGGACTAGCGGGACTACAGATACGCAGTATTTT
-	TRBV6-5	once	TRBJ1-1	CASSYQGPNTEAFF	TGTGCCAGCAGTTACCAGGGGCCGAACACTGAAGCTTTCTTT
-	TRBV4-2	once	TRBJ1-3	CASSQATAGNTIYF	TGTGCCAGCAGCCAAGCGACAGCTGGAAACACCATATATTTT
TRBD2	TRBV5-4	-	TRBJ2-3	CASSLAGGAADTQYF	TGTGCCAGCAGCTTGGCCGGGGGGGCTGCAGATACGCAGTATTTT
TRBD1	TRBV19	-	TRBJ2-1	CASNEGQGPYNEQFF	TGTGCCAGTAACGAGGGACAGGGGCCCTACAATGAGCAGTTCTTC
TRBD2	TRBV2	-	TRBJ2-1	CASRETSPNEQFF	TGTGCCAGCAGGGAGACTAGCCCAAATGAGCAGTTCTTC
-	TRBV11-2	-	TRBJ1-5	CASSLDRRGLRDSNQPQHF	TGTGCCAGCAGCTTAGATCGACGGGGTCTCAGAGATAGCAATCAGCCCCAGCATTTT
TRBD1	TRBV27	-	TRBJ2-7	CASSLQGLRVYEQYF	TGTGCCAGCAGTCTACAGGGGCTTAGGGTCTACGAGCAGTACTTC
TRBD2	TRBV4-1	-	TRBJ2-3	CASSQGGTSGWTDTQYF	TGCGCCAGCAGCCAGGGGGGGACTAGCGGGTGGACAGATACGCAGTATTTT
-	TRBV2	-	TRBJ1-1	CASSPRAGVDGEAFF	TGTGCCAGCAGTCCACGGGCAGGGGTGGATGGTGAAGCTTTCTTT
-	TRBV4-3	-	TRBJ1-3	CASSQESRSSGNTIYF	TGCGCCAGCAGCCAAGAATCGAGAAGTTCTGGAAACACCATATATTTT
-	TRBV7-9	-	TRBJ2-7	CASSFSKSPNEQYF	TGTGCCAGCAGCTTTAGTAAATCTCCGAACGAGCAGTACTTC
-	TRBV6-5	-	TRBJ2-7	CASSEPGISYEQYF	TGTGCCAGCAGTGAACCAGGGATTTCCTACGAGCAGTACTTC
TRBD2	TRBV6-4	-	TRBJ2-3	CASSSGGYTDTQYF	TGTGCCAGCAGCAGCGGGGGATACACAGATACGCAGTATTTT
TRBD2	TRBV4-3	-	TRBJ2-3	CASSQDLSSGAVTDTQYF	TGCGCCAGCAGCCAAGACTTGTCTAGCGGGGCGGTAACAGATACGCAGTATTTT
TRBD1	TRBV18	-	TRBJ1-2	CASSPDRGLYGYTF	TGTGCCAGCTCACCAGACAGGGGGTTATATGGCTACACCTTC
TRBD1	TRBV4-2	-	TRBJ2-7	CASSQEGQGAYYEQYF	TGTGCCAGCAGCCAAGAGGGACAGGGCGCATACTACGAGCAGTACTTC
TRBD1	TRBV7-8	-	TRBJ2-7	CASSSGRGQGGYEQYF	TGTGCCAGCAGCTCGGGGCGGGGACAGGGAGGCTACGAGCAGTACTTC
TRBD2	TRBV19	-	TRBJ2-5	CASSPLVAGGGETQYF	TGTGCCAGTAGCCCGCTAGTAGCGGGCGGCGGAGAGACCCAGTACTTC
-	TRBV9	-	TRBJ2-7	CASSVDLRAGEQYF	TGTGCCAGCAGCGTAGATCTTAGAGCAGGGGAGCAGTACTTC
TRBD1	TRBV5-4	-	TRBJ2-3	CASRRDRGTDTQYF	TGTGCCAGCAGGCGGGACAGGGGCACAGATACGCAGTATTTT
-	TRBV27	-	TRBJ1-5	CASSSGDQPQHF	TGTGCCAGCAGTTCCGGGGATCAGCCCCAGCATTTT
TRBD1	TRBV2	-	TRBJ1-1	CASKGQYTEAFF	TGTGCCAGCAAGGGACAGTACACTGAAGCTTTCTTT
TRBD2	TRBV9	-	TRBJ2-3	CASSVDISGGTHTDTQYF	TGTGCCAGCAGCGTAGACATCAGCGGGGGGACCCACACAGATACGCAGTATTTT